A single T cell receptor beta chain is shown here with its context. This clonotype was observed a few times. Its antigen is not yet known. Per-base quality was not reported, and no clone a single base away is much larger than it. The data stem from a study of T-cell reconstitution after alpha-beta-depleted transplantation in children listed by TCRdb under 2016. With regard to the full study: Using TCR repertoire profiling, the study quantitatively followed how T-cell immune reconstitution unfolded in children after TCRalphabeta/CD19-depleted allogeneic hematopoietic cell transplantation.

Interpreted using the paper, the time point label stands for: day 60 (about 2 months) after transplantation. The treatment or condition label corresponds to: allogeneic hematopoietic cell transplantation with graft depleted of TCRalphabeta T cells and CD19 B cells. Transplant recipients were children who received TCRalphabeta/CD19-depleted allogeneic hematopoietic cell grafts. The germline V gene yields MNHNS for CDR1 and SASEGT for CDR2. The CDR3 contains 13 residues, cysteine and phenylalanine counted. CDR3 DNA only is kept here, 39 bases in frame from base 1. At the junction V is shortened by 6 bases and J by 4 bases; bases outside the gene matches: 3. Summary of the overall study and its limitations: The apparently early alphabetaT-cell count recovery about two months after transplant was reportedly dependent on only several hundred rapidly expanded clones derived from non-depleted graft cells. In some patients, the high TCRbeta diversity seen at day 60 was put down to recipient T cells and intrathymic progenitors that had survived conditioning. Hyperexpanded clone frequencies declined over subsequent months; after one year, T-cell counts and TCRbeta diversity were mostly attributed to newly produced T cells.

To prepare the library, PCR was applied. Sequenced using an Illumina HiSeq 2500. TCR library preparation used molecular barcoding, with unique molecular identifiers applied to normalize quantification of the TCRbeta repertoire. TCRdb cleaned the public reads at Q25 with fastp, built clones with MiXCR and kept in-frame beta chains. Each CDR3 protein appears once, grouped with its most common genes and DNA. The sample records approximately 97,000 distinct CDR3 sequences, 5% to 6% of which are singletons. The ten biggest clones cover approximately 6.6% of the sample. Sequences were derived from PBMCs, mostly from graft donor cells, sampled 60 days after TCRalphabeta/CD19-depleted stem cell transplant. The receptor was derived from a female patient aged 2-15 years who had a stem cell transplant for Fanconi anemia, so the T cells may come from the graft donor. This sequence uses TRBV6-1 and TRBJ1-5; 7 bases in between match TRBD1. The CDR3 sequence is CASSRDRNQPQHF. At the DNA level, the sequence is TGTGCCAGCAGCCGGGACAGAAATCAGCCCCAGCATTTT.